This T cell receptor (beta chain) stems from a study of blood T cell repertoires in COVID-19. This CDR3 spans 15 amino acids. Germline V gives CDR1 MNHEY, CDR2 SVGEGT. Germline trimming cut 2 bases from V and 4 bases from J; bases unmatched to any gene: 5. TCRdb keeps only in-frame clones here, not all; method: immunoSEQ multiplex PCR. The sample contains about 140,000 clones, around 84% of which appear only once. Sequencing used peripheral blood. The receptor was isolated from a man between 60 and 75 years old with active or convalescent COVID-19. V usage is TRBV6-2 or TRBV6-3 and J usage is TRBJ2-1, with 7 bases matching TRBD2. The CDR3 region has the DNA TGTGCCAGCAGTTACCTAGGCGGGAGATACAATGAGCAGTTCTTC. Translation gives CASSYLGGRYNEQFF.